This is a list of T cell receptor beta chains from one sample in a study of blood T cells in healthy people across ages. MiXCR, applied by TCRdb to the 5' RACE reads, yields one record per CDR3 protein. The sample shows about 720,000 distinct CDR3 sequences, roughly 25% of them seen only once. The same sample was also used in a study of T cells of mothers and their children.

The sequencing sample was made of blood. The receptors derive from a boy aged 5-17 years in good health. Both conserved end residues are part of each CDR3. Each record gives: J gene, D gene, V gene, clone size, CDR3 protein, CDR3 DNA. The D gene is left open where the match is weak. Rows give clone size only sometimes, using once, few, many, or a class for an expanded clone.

j_call: TRBJ2-5
d_call: .
v_call: TRBV19
clone_size: .
cdr3_aa: CASSTKGETQYF
cdr3_nt: TGTGCCAGTAGTACGAAAGGGGAGACCCAGTACTTC

j_call: TRBJ2-5
d_call: TRBD1
v_call: TRBV12-3/TRBV12-4
clone_size: .
cdr3_aa: CASSLGPTGTEETQYF
cdr3_nt: TGTGCCAGCAGTTTGGGGCCCACCGGGACAGAAGAGACCCAGTACTTC

j_call: TRBJ2-3
d_call: .
v_call: TRBV7-2
clone_size: few
cdr3_aa: CASSPGQTLRDTQYF
cdr3_nt: TGTGCCAGCAGTCCGGGACAAACCCTTAGAGATACGCAGTATTTT

j_call: TRBJ2-7
d_call: .
v_call: TRBV7-9
clone_size: .
cdr3_aa: CASSTVGGLPYEQYF
cdr3_nt: TGTGCCAGCAGCACAGTTGGTGGACTACCCTACGAGCAGTACTTC

j_call: TRBJ2-7
d_call: .
v_call: TRBV20-1
clone_size: few
cdr3_aa: CSAENRDGSYEQYF
cdr3_nt: TGCAGTGCGGAAAACCGGGACGGATCCTACGAGCAGTACTTC

j_call: TRBJ2-1
d_call: .
v_call: TRBV28
clone_size: .
cdr3_aa: CASRSGVYDEQFF
cdr3_nt: TGTGCCAGCAGATCAGGGGTATACGATGAGCAGTTCTTC

j_call: TRBJ2-1
d_call: .
v_call: TRBV19
clone_size: .
cdr3_aa: CASRTASYNEQFF
cdr3_nt: TGTGCCAGTCGGACTGCGTCCTACAATGAGCAGTTCTTC

j_call: TRBJ1-5
d_call: .
v_call: TRBV20-1
clone_size: few
cdr3_aa: CSARESLGPQPQHF
cdr3_nt: TGCAGTGCTAGAGAATCGTTGGGGCCACAGCCCCAGCATTTT

j_call: TRBJ1-2
d_call: .
v_call: TRBV12-3/TRBV12-4
clone_size: .
cdr3_aa: CASSRDTAYGYTF
cdr3_nt: TGTGCCAGCAGTCGGGACACTGCCTATGGCTACACCTTC

j_call: TRBJ1-4
d_call: .
v_call: TRBV11-2
clone_size: few
cdr3_aa: CASSLKIREKLFF
cdr3_nt: TGTGCCAGCAGCTTAAAAATCCGCGAAAAACTGTTTTTT

j_call: TRBJ2-7
d_call: .
v_call: TRBV28
clone_size: few
cdr3_aa: CASSSFRGSYEQYF
cdr3_nt: TGTGCCAGCAGTTCATTCCGGGGGTCCTACGAGCAGTACTTC